These T cell receptor beta chains were read from a single sample in a study of blood T cell repertoires in COVID-19. Libraries were prepared by immunoSEQ multiplex PCR; TCRdb keeps only in-frame clonotypes and omits some of them. The sample comprises about 320,000 clones, 80% to 90% of which are singletons, and about 10% rests with the top ten. Sequencing input: PBMCs or T cells enriched from blood (not recorded which). The receptors were sampled from a woman aged 18-35 years who had recovered from COVID-19. Each CDR3 is given with its conserved first and last residue. Fields, in order: CDR3 protein, CDR3 DNA, J gene, V gene, D gene. A D gene is named only where the DNA matches it firmly.

CASSLDHGTTRLGEQFF	TGTGCCAGCAGCTTAGATCACGGGACTACCAGACTCGGTGAGCAGTTCTTC	TRBJ2-1	TRBV11-2	TRBD2
CASLGLAGGTGELFF	TGTGCCAGCCTCGGGCTAGCGGGGGGGACCGGGGAGCTGTTTTTT	TRBJ2-2	TRBV2	TRBD2
CASSPGTGESEQYF	TGTGCCAGCTCACCCGGGACAGGGGAGAGTGAGCAGTACTTC	TRBJ2-7	TRBV18	TRBD1
CASSLWDREYEQYF	TGCGCCAGCAGCCTGTGGGACAGGGAGTACGAGCAGTACTTC	TRBJ2-7	TRBV5-1	TRBD1
CATSVERETDTQYF	TGTGCCACCAGTGTTGAGCGGGAAACAGATACGCAGTATTTT	TRBJ2-3	TRBV24-1	TRBD2
CASRGGGPNTGELFF	TGCGCCAGCAGGGGAGGAGGTCCGAACACCGGGGAGCTGTTTTTT	TRBJ2-2	TRBV5-1	.
CASSPGQGASRAFF	TGTGCCAGCAGCCCAGGACAGGGGGCTTCTAGGGCTTTCTTT	TRBJ1-1	TRBV11-2	TRBD1
CASSAFGGLEGTQYF	TGTGCCAGTAGTGCCTTCGGTGGACTAGAGGGGACCCAGTACTTC	TRBJ2-5	TRBV19	TRBD2
CASSLYRGRTEAFF	TGTGCCAGCAGTCTTTACAGGGGAAGGACTGAAGCTTTCTTT	TRBJ1-1	TRBV27	TRBD1
CASSLTFRGLAGGKNTGELFF	TGTGCCAGCAGCTTAACCTTTCGGGGACTAGCGGGAGGGAAGAACACCGGGGAGCTGTTTTTT	TRBJ2-2	TRBV7-6	TRBD2